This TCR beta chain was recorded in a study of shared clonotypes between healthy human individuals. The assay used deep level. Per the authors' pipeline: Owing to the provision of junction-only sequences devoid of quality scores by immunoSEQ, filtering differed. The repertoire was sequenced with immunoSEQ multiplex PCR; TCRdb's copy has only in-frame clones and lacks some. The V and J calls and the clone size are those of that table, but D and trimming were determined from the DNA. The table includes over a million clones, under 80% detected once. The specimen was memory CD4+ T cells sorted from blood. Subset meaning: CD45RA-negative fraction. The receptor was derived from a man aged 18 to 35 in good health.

The CDR3 DNA reads as TGTGCCAGCAGCTTAGCGGGTGCGACAGGGGCTTATGGCTACACCTTC. This translates into CASSLAGATGAYGYTF. The J gene is TRBJ1-2, the V gene TRBV7-2; 8 positions agree with TRBD1. Trimming removed 0 bases from V and 5 bases from J; junction bases left unmatched: 8. The length of the CDR3 is 16 residues. Germline V gives CDR1 SGHTA, CDR2 FQGNSA.